The rows below give T cell receptor beta chains drawn from one sample of a study of Graves' ophthalmopathy and Graves' hyperthyroidism. MiXCR was run by TCRdb on the multiplex PCR reads, yielding one entry per CDR3 protein. The top ten clones hold 11% of a sample with around 1.1 million distinct CDR3 sequences, 36% of them seen once. Specimen: peripheral blood or thyroid tissue (not recorded which). These receptors were collected from an adult man with Graves' hyperthyroidism. The CDR3 runs from the conserved cysteine through the conserved F or W.

j_gene: TRBJ1-6; v_gene: TRBV10-3; CDR3aa: CAISESGWASPLHF
j_gene: TRBJ1-6; v_gene: TRBV18; CDR3aa: CASSPRSLQKPSSYNSPLHF
j_gene: TRBJ2-6; v_gene: TRBV4-3; CDR3aa: CASSQGTVGANVLTF
j_gene: TRBJ1-5; v_gene: TRBV4-1; CDR3aa: CASSQEGSRWSNQPQHF
j_gene: TRBJ2-7; v_gene: TRBV20-1; CDR3aa: CSARADTTYEQYF
j_gene: TRBJ2-6; v_gene: TRBV19; CDR3aa: CASSEISGANALTF
j_gene: TRBJ1-1; v_gene: TRBV5-1; CDR3aa: CASRLRGGFNTEAFF
j_gene: TRBJ1-1; v_gene: TRBV6-7; CDR3aa: CASGEGRDTEAFF
j_gene: TRBJ2-5; v_gene: TRBV25-1; CDR3aa: CASVAEGLAGETQYF
j_gene: TRBJ1-5; v_gene: TRBV13; CDR3aa: CASKLRQPQHF
j_gene: TRBJ1-1; v_gene: TRBV7-9; CDR3aa: CASSLRGRQGWSTEAFF
j_gene: TRBJ2-2; v_gene: TRBV5-4; CDR3aa: CASSPPTSAGELFF
j_gene: TRBJ2-7; v_gene: TRBV20-1; CDR3aa: CSATTGTPWSYEQYF
j_gene: TRBJ1-6; v_gene: TRBV11-2; CDR3aa: CASSLNRDNSPLHF
j_gene: TRBJ1-2; v_gene: TRBV9; CDR3aa: CASSPTDYYGYTF
j_gene: TRBJ1-6; v_gene: TRBV10-3; CDR3aa: CASHSGTYSPLHF
j_gene: TRBJ1-1; v_gene: TRBV7-9; CDR3aa: CASSSGQGEMNTEAFF
j_gene: TRBJ1-6; v_gene: TRBV10-2; CDR3aa: CASNSRGINSPLHF
j_gene: TRBJ2-2; v_gene: TRBV14; CDR3aa: CASSSLAGTGELFF
j_gene: TRBJ1-1; v_gene: TRBV2; CDR3aa: CASSEMGQLNTEAFF
j_gene: TRBJ1-1; v_gene: TRBV19; CDR3aa: CASSILHGLDTEAFF
j_gene: TRBJ1-2; v_gene: TRBV10-1; CDR3aa: CASRGQGEDGYTF
j_gene: TRBJ1-2; v_gene: TRBV20-1; CDR3aa: CSIQGTNYGYTF
j_gene: TRBJ1-1; v_gene: TRBV6-5; CDR3aa: CASRNYREAFF
j_gene: TRBJ2-7; v_gene: TRBV7-9; CDR3aa: CASSQGVDEQYF